This TCR beta chain was documented in a study of blood T cell repertoires in COVID-19. Overall study: PBMCs, B-cell-depleted T cells, or T cells provided the cDNA or gDNA that made up the material.

TCRdb's table, derived via immunoSEQ multiplex PCR, lists solely in-frame clones and lacks some. Counted here are about 82,000 clones, 80% to 90% occurring once; the ten biggest clones make up about 17%. The CDR3 loop spans 12 amino acids. Trimming at V came to 3 bases and at J to 10 bases, leaving 3 bases not matched to a gene. Sequenced material: peripheral blood. This sequence joins TRBV12-3 or TRBV12-4 and TRBJ2-1, with 7 bases fitting TRBD1. The clonotype originates from an older woman with acute or convalescent COVID-19. The CDR3 coding sequence is TGTGCCAGCAGTTTCGACAGGGTAGAGCAGTTCTTC. Protein sequence: CASSFDRVEQFF.